The rows below give T cell receptor beta chains drawn from one sample of a study of memory CD4+ T cells and cytomegalovirus serostatus. Here immunoSEQ multiplex PCR was the method, and the copy in TCRdb shows in-frame clones only, minus some. This table has around 99,000 clones, about four fifths appearing once. The sequencing sample was made of memory CD4+ T cells from blood. Receptors were obtained from an adult in good health and CMV-seropositive. Each CDR3 is given without its conserved first and last residue.

V gene	CDR3 protein
TRBV7-2	ASSPTGTNYEQY
TRBV27	ASSRNRDYEQY
TRBV12-2	ASRPPRETSTGELF
TRBV6-1	ASSEGPGSSYEQY
TRBV6-1	ASRPGLQNTIY
TRBV7-9	ASSLYLDTEAF
TRBV29-1	SADLGGETQY
TRBV5-1	ASSLGTSGRGGRQETQY
TRBV28	ASSPGTGRSSGNTIY
TRBV28	ASSQGGTNTEAF
TRBV28	ASSRQGSLNTEAF
TRBV7-3	ASSLELAVGSYNEQF
TRBV5-4	ASSLRGYNYGYT
TRBV7-9	ASSLGLDRVETQY
TRBV29-1	SAEQTQGTEAF
TRBV19	ASSIAGSSAEQF
TRBV18	ASTLGQGEYEQY
TRBV11-2	ASSLEGDGYT
TRBV21-1	ASSKGAGGSYNEQF
TRBV6-5	ASTARDRGRNEQY
TRBV9	ASSVGPNQPQH
TRBV28	ASSINTGGSGYT
TRBV28	ASSLRQRRYTEAF
TRBV5-4	ASSLVAELSGANVLT
TRBV4-2	ASSTQTRSDTQY
TRBV30	AWRRDRGRGIEKLF